The rows below give T cell receptor beta chains drawn from one sample of a study of monozygotic twins with inflammatory bowel disease. With the 5' RACE reads reprocessed, TCRdb shows one record per CDR3 protein and no DNA. The sample holds approximately 330,000 distinct CDR3 sequences. Sequences were obtained from blood. The receptors stem from a human donor with ulcerative colitis or Crohn's disease, or a healthy co-twin of an affected twin (not recorded which). Each CDR3 is given with its conserved first and last residue.

j_gene,v_gene,CDR3aa
TRBJ2-3,TRBV28,CASTPPRGGDGTDTQYF
TRBJ1-6,TRBV5-1,CASSSGRTDNSPLHF
TRBJ1-1,TRBV19,CASSIGSGVKSTEAFF
TRBJ2-7,TRBV6-1,CASSPLGGDHEQYF
TRBJ2-3,TRBV20-1,CSARVAGTDTQYF
TRBJ1-2,TRBV4-1,CASSQDYVDRRIYGYTF
TRBJ1-5,TRBV5-8,CASSRAQGGITHQPQHF
TRBJ2-3,TRBV7-9,CASSDRDREPDTQYF
TRBJ2-3,TRBV7-3,CASSPHNWTGLTDTQYF
TRBJ2-1,TRBV9,CASSVQGSSYNEQFF
TRBJ2-7,TRBV28,CASSPSGKPYEQYF
TRBJ1-2,TRBV12-3/TRBV12-4,CASSLQGEGYTF
TRBJ2-5,TRBV9,CASSPTAGTRPETQYF
TRBJ1-1,TRBV18,CASSPGTSGPTEAFF
TRBJ2-2,TRBV4-1,CASSQTMAGGVTGELFF
TRBJ2-2,TRBV2,CASNVDGAGELFF
TRBJ2-1,TRBV20-1,CSAPASGTSYNEQFF
TRBJ2-2,TRBV19,CASSKAGTEITGELFF
TRBJ2-5,TRBV5-1,CASSALGQGGETQYF
TRBJ2-3,TRBV10-1,CASSNLAGNTQYF
TRBJ2-7,TRBV18,CASSRGHGGNEQYF
TRBJ1-4,TRBV30,CAWSVAANEKLFF
TRBJ2-5,TRBV20-1,CSADRDLQGTQYF
TRBJ2-7,TRBV6-5,CASSYSPPTGGSHEQYF
TRBJ2-7,TRBV6-1,CASRPYAGTVYEQYF
TRBJ2-7,TRBV7-2,CASRENRAGLFEQYF
TRBJ2-5,TRBV4-1,CASSQGPREETQYF
TRBJ2-7,TRBV3-1,CASSQVKLLSYEQYF
TRBJ2-1,TRBV7-9,CASSLVQGTSGREFF
TRBJ2-7,TRBV10-3,CAISESGGRAKIYEQYF
TRBJ1-2,TRBV5-4,CASSLSFGYGYTF
TRBJ2-7,TRBV29-1,CSVADRGFFTPSYEQYF
TRBJ1-4,TRBV7-2,CASSLAGSGTEKLFF
TRBJ2-3,TRBV7-6,CASSPTDRGQETDTQYF
TRBJ1-2,TRBV30,CAWSVQGGRGYTF
TRBJ1-5,TRBV12-3/TRBV12-4,CASSLAQGVQPQHF
TRBJ2-3,TRBV19,CASSDRDRTDTQYF
TRBJ2-1,TRBV6-4,CASSAYRVPFLSSYNEQFF
TRBJ1-6,TRBV6-2/TRBV6-3,CASSYHTEDRKFHF
TRBJ1-2,TRBV11-1,CASRTPMGQKNNNYGYTF
TRBJ2-2,TRBV4-2,CASSQGSRQGIGELFF
TRBJ2-1,TRBV5-1,CASSFVRNGGDLILAVLGNEQFF
TRBJ1-1,TRBV28,CASSLRIAEAFF
TRBJ2-2,TRBV30,CALAGPYTGELFF
TRBJ2-1,TRBV5-5,CASSYTPVTGENEQFF